The rows below give T cell receptor beta chains drawn from one sample of a study of cytomegalovirus exposure and HLA in healthy donors. Assay: immunoSEQ multiplex PCR; the TCRdb copy retains only in-frame clones and omits some. This table holds approximately 110,000 clones, about 73% found once. Material: PBMCs. These receptors originate from a middle-aged woman in good health and CMV-seronegative. CDR3s include the opening cysteine and the closing phenylalanine or tryptophan. Each record gives: D gene, V gene, CDR3 length, J gene, clone size, CDR3 DNA, CDR3 protein. D genes are given only for firm matches. Clone size, where shown, is once, few, many, or a class for clones that have expanded.

>.|TRBV7-2|16|TRBJ2-3|.
TGTGCCAGCAGCTTAGCGGGGGGGCCTGTCACAGATACGCAGTATTTT
CASSLAGGPVTDTQYF
>TRBD1|TRBV19|14|TRBJ2-4|.
TGTGCCAGTAGTCTCGACAGGGGAAGAAACATTCAGTACTTC
CASSLDRGRNIQYF
>TRBD2|TRBV6-4|14|TRBJ2-1|.
TGTGCCAGCAGTGTGAGCGGGGGGGCCGATGAGCAGTTCTTC
CASSVSGGADEQFF
>.|TRBV7-9|14|TRBJ1-4|.
TGTGCCAGCAGCCTAAAAGGGGTTAATGAAAAACTGTTTTTT
CASSLKGVNEKLFF
>TRBD2|TRBV25-1|14|TRBJ2-2|.
TGTGCCAGCACAACTAGCGGGAGGTTTAGTGAGCTGTTTTTT
CASTTSGRFSELFF
>TRBD1|TRBV6-6|15|TRBJ1-2|.
TGTGCCAGCAGCCCCAGGACAGGGGGGGTTTATGGCTACACCTTC
CASSPRTGGVYGYTF
>TRBD2|TRBV27|18|TRBJ2-1|.
TGTGCCAGCTCTGGGCTAGCGGGAGTTTCTAACTCCTACAATGAGCAGTTCTTC
CASSGLAGVSNSYNEQFF
>TRBD2|TRBV9|16|TRBJ2-1|once
TGTGCCAGCAGCGTCACCGGGACTAGCGGGGCGGATGAGCAGTTCTTC
CASSVTGTSGADEQFF
>TRBD1|TRBV6-5|14|TRBJ1-2|.
TGTGCCAGCAGAAAGGGACAGGGGTCCGGTGGCTACACCTTC
CASRKGQGSGGYTF
>.|TRBV25-1|15|TRBJ2-2|.
TGTGCCAGCAGTGAATTCGGGACTGCCCCCGGGGAGCTGTTTTTT
CASSEFGTAPGELFF
>.|TRBV7-8|14|TRBJ1-1|.
TGTGCCAGCAGCTCCCAGGGGTGGAACACTGAAGCTTTCTTT
CASSSQGWNTEAFF
>.|TRBV25-1|15|TRBJ1-6|.
TGTGCCAGCAGTGAAAGCGGGCAGGGTAATTCACCCCTCCACTTT
CASSESGQGNSPLHF
>.|TRBV2|15|TRBJ1-1|.
TGTGCCAGCAGTGGGGGCAGGGCCGTGAACACTGAAGCTTTCTTT
CASSGGRAVNTEAFF
>TRBD1|TRBV5-1|14|TRBJ1-4|.
TGCGCCAGCAGTCCGGGACAGAGTGGCGAAAAACTGTTTTTT
CASSPGQSGEKLFF
>.|TRBV9|14|TRBJ1-5|few
TGTGCCAGCAGCGTAGATAGGGAGGGTCAGCCCCAGCATTTT
CASSVDREGQPQHF
>TRBD2|TRBV7-2|16|TRBJ2-2|few
TGTGCCAGCAGCTTAGTAGCGGGGGGGAACACCGGGGAGCTGTTTTTT
CASSLVAGGNTGELFF
>.|TRBV9|15|TRBJ1-2|.
TGTGCCAGCAGCGTAGAACTTCAGGGAACCTATGGCTACACCTTC
CASSVELQGTYGYTF
>TRBD2|TRBV4-2|16|TRBJ2-3|.
TGTGCCAGCAGCCTTTCTTTTACGGGGGGTGTAGATACGCAGTATTTT
CASSLSFTGGVDTQYF
>.|TRBV7-2|16|TRBJ1-4|few
TGTGCCAGCAGCTTATCCGGGACACAACCTAATGAAAAACTGTTTTTT
CASSLSGTQPNEKLFF
>TRBD1|TRBV19|15|TRBJ2-2|.
TGTGCCAGTAGGCGGGACAGGGGTGGCACCGGGGAGCTGTTTTTT
CASRRDRGGTGELFF
>.|TRBV4-1|17|TRBJ1-2|.
TGCGCCAGCAGCCAAGCGTATAGCACACGTCTTAACTATGGCTACACCTTC
CASSQAYSTRLNYGYTF
>.|TRBV7-3|14|TRBJ1-2|.
TGTGCCAGCAGCTCGACAGACAGGTACTATGGCTACACCTTC
CASSSTDRYYGYTF
>.|TRBV18|15|TRBJ1-1|once
TGTGCCAGCTCACTTTCCGAGGCTACGAGCACTGAAGCTTTCTTT
CASSLSEATSTEAFF
>.|TRBV5-4|17|TRBJ2-1|.
TGTGCCAGCAGCTTGGTGGGGGGTCGGGGATCCTACAATGAGCAGTTCTTC
CASSLVGGRGSYNEQFF
>TRBD1|TRBV19|15|TRBJ1-4|.
TGTGCCAGTAGTATGGACAGGGGGCGTGATGAAAAACTGTTTTTT
CASSMDRGRDEKLFF
>.|TRBV7-2|14|TRBJ1-3|few
TGTGCCAGCAGCTTGGTTCAGGGGCTAAACACCATATATTTT
CASSLVQGLNTIYF
>.|TRBV11-1|15|TRBJ2-2|.
TGTGCCAGCAGCCACGCCCCCGCGGCGCCCGGGGAGCTGTTTTTT
CASSHAPAAPGELFF
>TRBD1|TRBV19|16|TRBJ2-3|.
TGTGCCAGTAGTTCCCGGACAGGGAATAGAGAAGATACGCAGTATTTT
CASSSRTGNREDTQYF
>.|TRBV21-1|15|TRBJ1-3|few
TGTGCCAGCGTGGCTGCCTCCGTCTCTGGAAACACCATATATTTT
CASVAASVSGNTIYF
>.|TRBV19|13|TRBJ2-7|few
TGTGCCAGTAGTATAGCAGGGAACTACGAGCAGTACTTC
CASSIAGNYEQYF
>TRBD1|TRBV5-4|14|TRBJ1-6|.
TGTGCCAGCAACGAACAGGGGAGTAATTCACCCCTCCACTTT
CASNEQGSNSPLHF
>TRBD1|TRBV7-2|18|TRBJ1-6|.
TGTGCCAGCAGCTTCGGGACAGGGGGTTTCGGGGCTAATTCACCCCTCCACTTT
CASSFGTGGFGANSPLHF
>.|TRBV7-8|13|TRBJ2-7|.
TGTGCCAGCAGCCCTAGAGTCGGCCACGAGCAGTACTTC
CASSPRVGHEQYF
>.|TRBV7-9|14|TRBJ2-5|.
TGTGCCAGCAGCTTCTACGCTAGCGAGGAGACCCAGTACTTC
CASSFYASEETQYF
>TRBD1|TRBV10-3|15|TRBJ1-2|.
TGTGCCATCAGGGCCGGGACAGGCGCCCCTTATGGCTACACCTTC
CAIRAGTGAPYGYTF
>.|TRBV5-6|12|TRBJ1-2|many
TGTGCCAGCAGCTTAGGGGGAGATGGCTACACCTTC
CASSLGGDGYTF
>.|TRBV5-4|14|TRBJ1-3|.
TGTGCCAGCAGCACGTGGGGCTCCGGAAACACCATATATTTT
CASSTWGSGNTIYF
>TRBD1|TRBV4-2|13|TRBJ2-3|.
TGTGCCAGCAGCCGAGGGGGCTTAGATACGCAGTATTTT
CASSRGGLDTQYF
>TRBD1|TRBV6-1|15|TRBJ2-7|.
TGTGCCAGCAGTGAAGTGGGGACAGGAGACTACGAGCAGTACTTC
CASSEVGTGDYEQYF
>.|TRBV7-9|15|TRBJ1-3|few
TGTGCCAGCAGCCGAATGGGACACGCTGGAAACACCATATATTTT
CASSRMGHAGNTIYF
>.|TRBV11-3|15|TRBJ2-1|.
TGTGCCAGCAGCCCCCTGTTCGTCTCCTACAATGAGCAGTTCTTC
CASSPLFVSYNEQFF
>TRBD1|TRBV28|16|TRBJ1-1|.
TGTGCCAGCAGTCCCCAACCCGGGACAGGGAACACTGAAGCTTTCTTT
CASSPQPGTGNTEAFF
>TRBD1|TRBV12-5|16|TRBJ1-2|.
TGTGCTAGTGGTTTGGGCCCGGGACAGGGTAAGAGGGGCTACACCTTC
CASGLGPGQGKRGYTF
>TRBD1|TRBV5-1|16|TRBJ2-3|.
TGCGCCAGCAGCTTGGAGGGGGCACCATACACAGATACGCAGTATTTT
CASSLEGAPYTDTQYF
>.|TRBV27|15|TRBJ2-7|.
TGTGCCAGCAGTTCCCGGGGACACGGAACCTACGAGCAGTACTTC
CASSSRGHGTYEQYF
>TRBD2|TRBV5-1|17|TRBJ2-2|.
TGCGCCAGCAGCGGGGGACTAGCGGGAGGTCACACCGGGGAGCTGTTTTTT
CASSGGLAGGHTGELFF
>.|TRBV27|15|TRBJ2-1|.
TGTGCCAGCAGTCGACGGCAGGGCTATTCGAGTGAGCAGTTCTTC
CASSRRQGYSSEQFF
>TRBD1|TRBV2|12|TRBJ2-1|.
TGTGCCAGCAGGACCAAGGGGGCTAGCCAGTTCTTC
CASRTKGASQFF